This T cell receptor (beta chain) came from a study of cytomegalovirus exposure and HLA in healthy donors. This clone is a singleton in its sample. Amplification used 60 Vbeta primers and 13 Jbeta primers. Sequenced by immunoSEQ multiplex PCR; TCRdb stores in-frame clones only, minus some. The sample contains approximately 150,000 clones, 76% of which appear only once. This CDR3 has 16 amino acids. Between the trimmed V and J ends, which lost 1 base and 1 base, there was a span of 12 bases. The germline V gene has CDR1 SGHNT and CDR2 YYREEE (reference sequence). The receptor was derived from a woman aged 40 to 50 in good health and CMV-seronegative. Sequenced input: PBMCs. The rearrangement joins TRBV5-4 to TRBJ2-1; possibly TRBD2 for D (6 bases). The CDR3 coding sequence is TGTGCCAGCAGCTTGATGCCTGGGGGGTCCTACAATGAGCAGTTCTTC. Residues: CASSLMPGGSYNEQFF.